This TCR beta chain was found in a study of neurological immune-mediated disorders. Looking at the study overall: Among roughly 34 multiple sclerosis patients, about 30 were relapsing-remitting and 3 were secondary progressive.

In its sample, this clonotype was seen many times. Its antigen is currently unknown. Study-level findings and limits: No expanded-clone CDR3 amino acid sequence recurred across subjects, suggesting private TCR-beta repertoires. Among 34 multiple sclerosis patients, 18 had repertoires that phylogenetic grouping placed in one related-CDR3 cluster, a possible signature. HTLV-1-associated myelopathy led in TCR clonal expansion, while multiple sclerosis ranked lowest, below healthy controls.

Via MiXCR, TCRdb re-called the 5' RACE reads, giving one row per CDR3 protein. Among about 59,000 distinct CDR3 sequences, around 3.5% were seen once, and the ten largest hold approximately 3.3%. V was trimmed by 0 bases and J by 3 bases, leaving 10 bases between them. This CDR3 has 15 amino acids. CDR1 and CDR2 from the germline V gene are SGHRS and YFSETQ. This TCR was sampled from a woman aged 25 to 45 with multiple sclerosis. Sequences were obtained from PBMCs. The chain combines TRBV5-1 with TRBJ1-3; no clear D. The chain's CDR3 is CASSLAGPDGNTIYF. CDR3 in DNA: TGCGCCAGCAGCTTGGCAGGCCCCGATGGAAACACCATATATTTT.